A selection of T cell receptor beta chains follows, all from one sample in a study of blood T cell repertoires in COVID-19. Libraries were prepared by immunoSEQ multiplex PCR; TCRdb keeps only in-frame clonotypes and omits some of them. The sample holds 250,000 to 300,000 clones, 75% to 90% seen once. The sequenced sample consisted of peripheral blood. The receptors derive from a middle-aged man with acute or convalescent COVID-19. Both conserved end residues are part of each CDR3. Each record gives: D gene, clone size, J gene, V gene, CDR3 protein, CDR3 DNA. A D gene is named only where the DNA matches it firmly. Rows may omit the clone size; those that give it use once, few, many or a size class.

>TRBD1|NA|TRBJ2-5|TRBV24-1
CATSEATGGETQYF
TGTGCCACCAGTGAAGCGACAGGGGGAGAGACCCAGTACTTC
>NA|NA|TRBJ2-5|TRBV3-1/TRBV3-2
CASSKPGNWETQYF
TGTGCCAGCAGCAAACCAGGGAACTGGGAGACCCAGTACTTC
>NA|NA|TRBJ1-3|TRBV29-1
CSVVGTPSSGNTIYF
TGCAGCGTTGTAGGGACTCCAAGCTCTGGAAACACCATATATTTT
>NA|NA|TRBJ2-7|TRBV5-1
CASSLKTGIGEQYF
TGCGCCAGCAGCTTGAAAACAGGGATAGGCGAGCAGTACTTC
>NA|NA|TRBJ2-7|TRBV27
CASSLSRLALAYEQYF
TGTGCCAGCAGTTTATCGAGGCTAGCGCTCGCCTACGAGCAGTACTTC
>TRBD1|NA|TRBJ2-5|TRBV18
CASSPDRAGETQYF
TGTGCCAGCTCACCGGACAGGGCTGGCGAGACCCAGTACTTC
>NA|NA|TRBJ1-2|TRBV25-1
CASIGPQNYGYTF
TGTGCCAGCATAGGTCCACAGAACTATGGCTACACCTTC
>NA|NA|TRBJ1-2|TRBV7-9
CASSPGEGLHGYTF
TGTGCCAGCAGCCCGGGGGAAGGTCTCCATGGCTACACCTTC
>TRBD2|NA|TRBJ2-7|TRBV11-3
CASSPGRGGPNEQYF
TGTGCCAGCAGCCCTGGGCGGGGGGGCCCCAACGAGCAGTACTTC
>TRBD2|NA|TRBJ2-3|TRBV3-1/TRBV3-2
CASGTSGAADTQYF
TGTGCCAGCGGGACTAGCGGGGCCGCAGATACGCAGTATTTT
>NA|NA|TRBJ1-1|TRBV2
CASRQGVALDTEAFF
TGTGCCAGCAGGCAAGGGGTGGCCCTGGACACTGAAGCTTTCTTT
>NA|few|TRBJ2-1|TRBV4-1
CASSHTGSSSYNEQFF
TGCGCCAGCAGCCACACAGGGTCGAGCTCCTACAATGAGCAGTTCTTC
>TRBD1|NA|TRBJ1-5|TRBV2
CASSEAGGMGQPQHF
TGTGCCAGCAGTGAGGCAGGGGGGATGGGTCAGCCCCAGCATTTT
>NA|NA|TRBJ2-3|TRBV3-1/TRBV3-2
CASSPSTDTQYF
TGTGCCAGCAGCCCGTCCACAGATACGCAGTATTTT
>NA|NA|TRBJ1-2|TRBV4-1
CASSQVNSGYTF
TGCGCCAGCAGCCAAGTTAATTCGGGCTACACCTTC
>NA|NA|TRBJ2-1|TRBV21-1
CASSKRRGGRPYNEQFF
TGTGCCAGCAGCAAAAGGCGGGGGGGCCGCCCCTACAATGAGCAGTTCTTC
>TRBD2|NA|TRBJ2-1|TRBV7-9
CASSLGLAGAHEQFF
TGTGCCAGCAGCCTGGGACTAGCGGGGGCTCATGAGCAGTTCTTC